This paragraph covers one T cell receptor beta chain sequence. This clonotype has at least ten counts. Which antigen it targets is not known. There are no base qualities to consult, and no much larger clone falls within one base. The record originates from a study of CD8 T cells in ankylosing spondylitis (dated by TCRdb to 2015 to 2018). In terms of the full investigation: T cell receptor beta repertoires were profiled in healthy donors and ankylosing spondylitis patients so that disease-linked TCR variants could be found. Peripheral blood was sampled, and synovial fluid was additionally collected from ankylosing spondylitis patients. The full study cohort was made up of about 25 ankylosing spondylitis patients and 108 healthy donors.

Sequencer: Illumina HiSeq 2500. Quantitative 5'-RACE with molecular barcodes was the method used to prepare the TCR beta libraries. Regarding the original processing steps: Disease-linked TCR variants were identified with a new computational method built on a probabilistic model of VDJ rearrangement. TCRdb reprocessing: public reads trimmed at Q25 with fastp, clones called with MiXCR, in-frame beta chains kept. Rows with one shared CDR3 protein collapse into an entry with the most common genes and DNA. TCRdb, not the authors, supplied the V and J calls. The sample contains tens of thousands of distinct CDR3 sequences, 2.5% to 3% of them found a single time. Clones ranked in the top ten supply approximately 7.5% of the sample. Measured from the cysteine to the phenylalanine, the CDR3 is 15 residues long. The entry retains the CDR3 DNA only, 45 bases that are in frame from base 1. V is trimmed back by 0 bases and J by 4 bases, and the junction contains 6 bases that no gene match accounts for. CDR1 and CDR2 (SGDLS, YYNGEE) derive from the germline V gene.

The research as a whole found: Significant enrichment of the disease-linked clones was reported in matched synovial fluid samples from ankylosing spondylitis patients. A TCR beta motif made up of several highly homologous amino acid variants appeared to be characteristic of blood from ankylosing spondylitis patients. A CD8+ phenotype was shown by the disease-linked clones, which were found at relatively low frequencies in peripheral blood. Some TCR beta motif variants had previously been reported in synovial fluid and blood of reactive arthritis patients, which suggested common disease-initiation mechanisms.

The sequencing sample was made of blood, either unsorted or a sorted T cell fraction (not recorded which). The chain couples TRBV9 to TRBJ2-5, with 7 bases aligning to TRBD2. This clonotype originated in a female donor with ankylosing spondylitis or in good health (not recorded which). The DNA is as follows: TGTGCCAGCAGCGTAGGACTAGCCTCACCAGAGACCCAGTACTTC. Its translation reads: CASSVGLASPETQYF.